The TCR beta chain described here comes from a study of cytomegalovirus exposure and HLA in healthy donors. To note about this clone: Antigen specificity is unknown.

The validation cohort, a group of roughly 120 subjects, included the donors and was separate from the roughly 670-subject first cohort. V was cut by 2 bases and J by 0 bases, with 8 bases left in between. CDR1 is SGHNT, CDR2 YYREEE, per germline (reference sequence). CDR3 length: 15 residues. Study observations and caveats: Whilst most TCR sequences proved rare, a subset of public TCRs occurred across many donors. In a later analysis, first-cohort TCR clusters were found to tend to co-occur in the roughly 120 validation repertoires. The classifier, whose performance was assessed in both the original and validation cohorts, reportedly diagnosed cytomegalovirus status with high specificity and sensitivity.

Sequenced by immunoSEQ multiplex PCR; TCRdb stores in-frame clones only, minus some. Of roughly 50,000 clones in the sample, 93% were seen once. This TCR was sampled from a woman between 18 and 30 years old in good health and CMV-seropositive. V usage is TRBV5-4 and J usage is TRBJ2-2; D gene unclear. Sequenced: PBMCs. CDR3 residues: CASSLAKTNTGELFF. For the CDR3, the DNA is TGTGCCAGCAGCTTAGCTAAAACGAACACCGGGGAGCTGTTTTTT.